This T cell receptor beta chain came from a study of blood T cells in healthy people across ages. Study-level results: Roughly linear declines in TCR beta diversity per million T cells occurred with age. Comparison with aged donors showed that long-lived donors had more naive CD4+ cells and higher diversity.

In regard to this clonotype: The antigen remains unidentified.

The use of a sample-barcoded 5' primer and a J-beta primer mix characterized a second PCR of roughly 6 to 11 cycles. TCRdb processed the 5' RACE reads anew with MiXCR; each CDR3 protein has one entry. In the table there are roughly 730,000 distinct CDR3 sequences, approximately 60% of which are singletons. Investigators took about 9.4 milliliters of peripheral blood from every donor. Each sample provided at least 6 micrograms of extracted total RNA. Trimming stripped 2 bases from V and 2 bases from J, with 15 bases between. The CDR3 is 15 amino acids. CDR1 is GTSNPN, CDR2 SVGIG, per germline (reference sequence).

The sample consisted of blood. The chain couples TRBV30 to TRBJ1-1; D perhaps matches TRBD1 (5 bases). The clonotype was recovered from a man aged 35 to 55 in good health. CDR3 nucleotides: TGTGCCTGGAGTACCTCGGCTTGGGGCAACACTGAAGCTTTCTTT. Its protein is CAWSTSAWGNTEAFF.